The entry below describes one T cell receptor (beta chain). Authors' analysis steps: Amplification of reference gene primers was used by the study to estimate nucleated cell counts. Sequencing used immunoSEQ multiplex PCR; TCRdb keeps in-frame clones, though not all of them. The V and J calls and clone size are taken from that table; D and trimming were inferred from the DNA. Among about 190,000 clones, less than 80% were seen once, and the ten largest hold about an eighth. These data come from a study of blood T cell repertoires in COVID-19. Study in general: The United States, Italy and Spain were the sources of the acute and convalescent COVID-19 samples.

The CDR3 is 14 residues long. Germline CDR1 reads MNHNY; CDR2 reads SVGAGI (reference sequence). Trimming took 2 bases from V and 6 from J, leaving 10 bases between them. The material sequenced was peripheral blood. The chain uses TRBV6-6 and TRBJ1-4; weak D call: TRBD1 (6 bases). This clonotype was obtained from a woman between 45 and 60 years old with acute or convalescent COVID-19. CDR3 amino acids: CASSYSQGYEKLFF. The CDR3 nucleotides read TGTGCCAGCAGTTACAGTCAGGGGTATGAAAAACTGTTTTTT.